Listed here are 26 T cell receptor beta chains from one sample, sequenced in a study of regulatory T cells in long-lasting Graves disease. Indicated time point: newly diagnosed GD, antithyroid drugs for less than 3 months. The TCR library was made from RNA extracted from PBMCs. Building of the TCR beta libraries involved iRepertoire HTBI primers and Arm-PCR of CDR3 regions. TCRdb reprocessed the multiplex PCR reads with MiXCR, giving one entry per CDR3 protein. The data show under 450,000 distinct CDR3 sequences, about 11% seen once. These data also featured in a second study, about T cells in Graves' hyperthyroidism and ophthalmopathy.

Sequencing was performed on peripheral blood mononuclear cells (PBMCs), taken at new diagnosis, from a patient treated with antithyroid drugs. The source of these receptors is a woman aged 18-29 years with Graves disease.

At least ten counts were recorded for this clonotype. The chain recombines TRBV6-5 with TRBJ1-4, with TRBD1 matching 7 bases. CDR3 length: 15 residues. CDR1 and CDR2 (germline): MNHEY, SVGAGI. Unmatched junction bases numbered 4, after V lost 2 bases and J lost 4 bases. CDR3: CASSYTGDDNEKLFF. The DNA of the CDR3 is TGTGCCAGCAGTTACACAGGGGACGATAATGAAAAACTGTTTTTT.

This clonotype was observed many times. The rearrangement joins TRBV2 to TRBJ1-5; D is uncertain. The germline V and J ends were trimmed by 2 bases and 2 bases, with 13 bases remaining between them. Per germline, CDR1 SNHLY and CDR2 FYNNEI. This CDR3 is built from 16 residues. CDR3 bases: TGTGCCAGCAGTGAAATAGGGAATGCGCGCAATCAGCCCCAGCATTTT. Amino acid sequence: CASSEIGNARNQPQHF.

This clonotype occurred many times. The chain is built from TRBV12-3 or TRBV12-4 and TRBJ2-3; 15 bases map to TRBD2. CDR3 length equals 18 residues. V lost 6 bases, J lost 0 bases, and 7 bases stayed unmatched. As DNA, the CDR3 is TGTGCCAGCAGCCCTGGACTAGCGGGGGGGTATAGCACAGATACGCAGTATTTT. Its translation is CASSPGLAGGYSTDTQYF.

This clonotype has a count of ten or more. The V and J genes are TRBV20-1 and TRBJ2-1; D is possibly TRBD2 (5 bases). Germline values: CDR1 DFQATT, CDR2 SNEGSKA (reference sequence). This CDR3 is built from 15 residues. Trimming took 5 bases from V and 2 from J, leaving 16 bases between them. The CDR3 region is CSAWTPREAYNEQFF. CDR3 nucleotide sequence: TGCAGTGCTTGGACTCCCCGCGAAGCCTACAATGAGCAGTTCTTC.

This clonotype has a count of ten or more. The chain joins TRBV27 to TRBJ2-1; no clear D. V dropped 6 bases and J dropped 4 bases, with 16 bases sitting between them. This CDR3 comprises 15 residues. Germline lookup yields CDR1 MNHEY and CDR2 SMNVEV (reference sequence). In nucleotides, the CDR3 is TGTGCCAGCAGCCCGGATTTTGCCCTTTACAATGAGCAGTTCTTC. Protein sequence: CASSPDFALYNEQFF.

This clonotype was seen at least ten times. The DNA for the CDR3 is TGTGCCAGCAGCTTATCTGGCGGGGGGTTAAATGAGCAGTTCTTC. Translated, it gives CASSLSGGGLNEQFF. The V call is TRBV11-2, the J call TRBJ2-1; 8 nucleotides align to TRBD2. J gave up 7 bases and V 2 bases, and 7 bases lay outside the gene matches. Germline CDR1 and CDR2: SGHAT and FQNNGV. This CDR3 region has 15 residues.

The DNA for the CDR3 is TGTGCCAGCAGCGTACCAGGGAGCACCGGGGAGCTGTTTTTT. Translating it yields CASSVPGSTGELFF. The chain employs TRBV9 and TRBJ2-2, with D perhaps matching TRBD1 or TRBD2 (5 bases each). Germline V lookup: CDR1 SGDLS, CDR2 YYNGEE. V was pared by 1 base and J by 4 bases, with 8 bases between. The CDR3 runs 14 residues.

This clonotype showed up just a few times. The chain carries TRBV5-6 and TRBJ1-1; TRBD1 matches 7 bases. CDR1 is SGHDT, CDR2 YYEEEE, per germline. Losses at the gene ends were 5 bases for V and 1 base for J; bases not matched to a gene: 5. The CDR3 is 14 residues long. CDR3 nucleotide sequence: TGTGCCAGCAGGGGCAGGGGGAAGAACACTGAAGCTTTCTTT. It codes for CASRGRGKNTEAFF. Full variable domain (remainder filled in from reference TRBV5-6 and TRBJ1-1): DAGVTQSPTHLIKTRGQQVTLRCSPKSGHDTVSWYQQALGQGPQFIFQYYEEEERQRGNFPDRFSGHQFPNYSSELNVNALLLGDSALYLCASRGRGKNTEAFFGQGTRLTVV.

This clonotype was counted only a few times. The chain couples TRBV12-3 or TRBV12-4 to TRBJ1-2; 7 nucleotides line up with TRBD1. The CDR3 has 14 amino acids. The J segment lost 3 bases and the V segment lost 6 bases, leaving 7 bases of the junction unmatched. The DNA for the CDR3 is TGTGCCAGCAGCTCCGGGACAGTCGACTATGGCTACACCTTC. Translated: CASSSGTVDYGYTF.

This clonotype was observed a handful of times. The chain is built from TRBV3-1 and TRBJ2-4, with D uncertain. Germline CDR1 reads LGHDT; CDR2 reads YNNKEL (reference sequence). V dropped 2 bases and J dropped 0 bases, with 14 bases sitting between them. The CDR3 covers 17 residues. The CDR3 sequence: CASSQRRARLAKNIQYF. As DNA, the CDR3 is TGTGCCAGCAGCCAACGTCGGGCCAGGCTAGCCAAAAACATTCAGTACTTC.

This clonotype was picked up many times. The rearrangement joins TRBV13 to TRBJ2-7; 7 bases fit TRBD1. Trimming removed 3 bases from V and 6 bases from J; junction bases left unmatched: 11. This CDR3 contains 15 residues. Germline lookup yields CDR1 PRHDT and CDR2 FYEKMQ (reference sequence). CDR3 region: CASSLEDTGVGEQYF. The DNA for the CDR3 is TGTGCCAGCAGCTTGGAAGATACAGGGGTCGGCGAGCAGTACTTC.

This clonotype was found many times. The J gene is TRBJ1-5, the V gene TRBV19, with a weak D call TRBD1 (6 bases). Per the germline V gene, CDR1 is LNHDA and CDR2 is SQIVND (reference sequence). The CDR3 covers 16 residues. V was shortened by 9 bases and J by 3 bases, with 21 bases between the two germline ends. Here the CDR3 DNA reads TGTGCCAGCCGGACTCAAGACTACAGGGACAATCAGCCCCAGCATTTT. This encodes CASRTQDYRDNQPQHF.

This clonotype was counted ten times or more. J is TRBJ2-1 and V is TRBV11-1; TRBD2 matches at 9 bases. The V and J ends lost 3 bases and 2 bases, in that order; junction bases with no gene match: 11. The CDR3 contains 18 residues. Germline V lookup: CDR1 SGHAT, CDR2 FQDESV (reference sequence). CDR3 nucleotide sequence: TGTGCCAGCAGCTTCCCGCGGGAGGGCCGATCAACCTACAATGAGCAGTTCTTC. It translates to CASSFPREGRSTYNEQFF.

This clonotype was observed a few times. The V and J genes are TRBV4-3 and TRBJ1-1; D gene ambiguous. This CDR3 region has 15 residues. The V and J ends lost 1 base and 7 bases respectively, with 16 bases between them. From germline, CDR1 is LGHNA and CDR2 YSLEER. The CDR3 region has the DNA TGCGCCAGCAGCCAAGTGGGGTCCGGGGTCGGTGAAGCTTTCTTT. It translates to CASSQVGSGVGEAFF.

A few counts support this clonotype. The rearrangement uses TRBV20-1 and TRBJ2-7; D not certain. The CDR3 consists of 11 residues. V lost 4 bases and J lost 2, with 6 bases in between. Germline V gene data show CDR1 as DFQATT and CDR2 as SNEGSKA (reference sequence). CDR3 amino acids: CSAIVAYEQYF. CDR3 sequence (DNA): TGCAGTGCTATTGTGGCCTACGAGCAGTACTTC.

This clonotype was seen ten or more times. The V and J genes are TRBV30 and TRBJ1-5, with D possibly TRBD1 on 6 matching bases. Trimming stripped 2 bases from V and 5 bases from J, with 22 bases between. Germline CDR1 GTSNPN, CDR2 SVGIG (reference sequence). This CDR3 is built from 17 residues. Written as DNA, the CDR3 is TGTGCCTGGAGTACTATTCTGGGAGGAGGGGGGGATCAGCCCCAGCATTTT. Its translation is CAWSTILGGGGDQPQHF.

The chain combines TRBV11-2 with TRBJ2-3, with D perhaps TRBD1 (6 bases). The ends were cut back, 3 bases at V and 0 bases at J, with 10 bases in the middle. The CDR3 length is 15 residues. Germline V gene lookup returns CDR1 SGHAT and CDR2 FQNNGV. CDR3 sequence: CASSFGRGSTDTQYF. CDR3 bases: TGTGCCAGCAGCTTTGGCAGGGGTAGCACAGATACGCAGTATTTT.

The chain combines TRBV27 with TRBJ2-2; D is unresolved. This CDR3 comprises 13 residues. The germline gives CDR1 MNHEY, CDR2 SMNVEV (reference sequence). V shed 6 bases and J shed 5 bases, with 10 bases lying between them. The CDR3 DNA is TGTGCCAGCAGGTGGATGGGGACCGGGGAGCTGTTTTTT. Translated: CASRWMGTGELFF.

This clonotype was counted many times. The CDR3 here is CASSYNGYMNTEAFF. In DNA form, the CDR3 reads TGCGCCAGCAGCTACAACGGATACATGAACACTGAAGCTTTCTTT. The V gene is TRBV5-1, the J gene TRBJ1-1; no reliable D call. The V end was cut by 3 bases, the J end by 0 bases, with 12 bases between. This CDR3 region has 15 residues. Germline V gene lookup returns CDR1 SGHRS and CDR2 YFSETQ.

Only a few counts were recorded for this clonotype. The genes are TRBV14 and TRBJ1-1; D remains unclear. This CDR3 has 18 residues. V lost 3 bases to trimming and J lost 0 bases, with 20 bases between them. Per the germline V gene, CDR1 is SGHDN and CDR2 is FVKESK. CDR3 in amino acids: CASSHERYVNYMNTEAFF. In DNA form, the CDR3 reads TGTGCCAGCAGCCATGAAAGATATGTTAACTACATGAACACTGAAGCTTTCTTT. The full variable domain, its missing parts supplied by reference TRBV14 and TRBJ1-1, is EAGVTQFPSHSVIEKGQTVTLRCDPISGHDNLYWYRRVMGKEIKFLLHFVKESKQDESGMPNNRFLAERTGGTYSTLKVQPAELEDSGVYFCASSHERYVNYMNTEAFFGQGTRLTVV.

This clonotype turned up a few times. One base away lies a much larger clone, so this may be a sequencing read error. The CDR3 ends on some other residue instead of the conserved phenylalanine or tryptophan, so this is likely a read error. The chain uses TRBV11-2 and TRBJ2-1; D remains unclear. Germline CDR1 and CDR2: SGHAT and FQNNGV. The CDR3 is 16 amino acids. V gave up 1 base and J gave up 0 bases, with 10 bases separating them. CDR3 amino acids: CASSLGVGPSYNEQFL. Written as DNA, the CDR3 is TGTGCCAGCAGCTTAGGAGTTGGGCCCTCCTACAATGAGCAGTTCCTC.

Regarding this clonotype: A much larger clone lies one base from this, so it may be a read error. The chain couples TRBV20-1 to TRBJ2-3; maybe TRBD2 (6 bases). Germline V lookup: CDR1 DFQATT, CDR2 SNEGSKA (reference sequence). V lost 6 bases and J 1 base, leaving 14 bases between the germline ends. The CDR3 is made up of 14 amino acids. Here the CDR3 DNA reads TGCAGTGCCCCCCTCCCTAGCGGCACAGATACGCAGTATTTT. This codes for CSAPLPSGTDTQYF.

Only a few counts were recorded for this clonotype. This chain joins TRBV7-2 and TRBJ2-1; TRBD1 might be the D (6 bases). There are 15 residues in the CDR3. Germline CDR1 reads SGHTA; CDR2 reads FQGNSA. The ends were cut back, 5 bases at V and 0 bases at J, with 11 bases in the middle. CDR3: CASSIQGASYNEQFF. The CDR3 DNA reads TGTGCCAGCAGCATACAGGGTGCCTCCTACAATGAGCAGTTCTTC.

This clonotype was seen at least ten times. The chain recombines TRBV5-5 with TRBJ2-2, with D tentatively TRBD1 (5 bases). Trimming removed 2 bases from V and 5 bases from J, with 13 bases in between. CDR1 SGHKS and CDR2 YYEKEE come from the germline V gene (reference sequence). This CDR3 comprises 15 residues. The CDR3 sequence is CASSFRQTITGELFF. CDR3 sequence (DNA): TGTGCCAGCAGCTTCCGACAGACAATAACCGGGGAGCTGTTTTTT.

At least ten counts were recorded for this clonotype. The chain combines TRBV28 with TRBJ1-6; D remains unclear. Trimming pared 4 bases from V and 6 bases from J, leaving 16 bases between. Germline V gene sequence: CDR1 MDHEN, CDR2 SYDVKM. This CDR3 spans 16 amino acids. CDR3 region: CASSYSIGISNSPLHF. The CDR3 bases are TGTGCCAGCAGTTATTCAATCGGAATCTCTAATTCACCCCTCCACTTT.

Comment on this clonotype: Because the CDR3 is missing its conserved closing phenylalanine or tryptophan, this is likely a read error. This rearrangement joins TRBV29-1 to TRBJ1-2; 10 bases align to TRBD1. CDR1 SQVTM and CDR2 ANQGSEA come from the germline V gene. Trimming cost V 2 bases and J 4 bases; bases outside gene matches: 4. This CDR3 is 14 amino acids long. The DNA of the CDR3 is TGCAGCGTTGAATCGGGACAGGGGATCTATGGCTACACCTCC. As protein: CSVESGQGIYGYTS.